These T cell receptor beta chains were read from a single sample in a study of regulatory T cells in long-lasting Graves disease. MiXCR, applied by TCRdb to the multiplex PCR reads, yields one record per CDR3 protein. The repertoire includes roughly 450,000 distinct CDR3 sequences, around a fifth of them detected once, and 10% to 15% sits in the top ten. The sample in question was peripheral blood mononuclear cells (PBMCs), obtained when the disease was refractory, from a patient treated with antithyroid drugs. Every receptor here comes from a female donor with Graves disease. Each CDR3 is given with its conserved first and last residue. Fields, in order: clone size, J gene, V gene, CDR3 protein. Only part of the rows carry a size: once, few, many, or a class if the clone is expanded.

>few|TRBJ1-6|TRBV11-3
CASSLEGGGNSPLHF
>many|TRBJ2-5|TRBV7-2
CASSLGTRGETQYF
>many|TRBJ1-5|TRBV30
CAWSVDSNQPQHF
>.|TRBJ1-6|TRBV5-1
CASSASGPRWSTLHF
>many|TRBJ1-5|TRBV2
CASSEAGYSNQPQHF
>many|TRBJ1-4|TRBV6-5
CASSLRERGEKLFF
>many|TRBJ1-1|TRBV6-1
CASSNDRVRAFF
>.|TRBJ2-2|TRBV30
CAWSVPALNTGELFF
>many|TRBJ2-2|TRBV28
CASSFGGLNKDNTGELFF
>few|TRBJ1-1|TRBV5-1
CASSLNENTEAFF
>few|TRBJ2-7|TRBV9
CASSAPAGSNEQYF
>.|TRBJ2-1|TRBV6-6
CASSYSMDGGNEQFF
>.|TRBJ1-2|TRBV7-6
CASSLALTGVSGYTF
>.|TRBJ1-1|TRBV13
CASSSDRDHTEAFF
>few|TRBJ1-1|TRBV20-1
CSARNEAAFF
>.|TRBJ1-2|TRBV20-1
CSARDRIYNYGYTF
>.|TRBJ1-6|TRBV7-2
CASSPVPFYNSPLHF
>.|.|TRBV6-1
CATATGTYNEQFF
>.|TRBJ2-2|TRBV28
CASGRLAGTNTGEPFF
>many|TRBJ1-5|TRBV29-1
CSAGTANQPQHF
>.|TRBJ1-2|TRBV10-3
CAISDRDYGYTF
>few|TRBJ2-2|TRBV29-1
CSVLGSPGELFF
>many|TRBJ2-7|TRBV27
CATADGPYEQYF
>.|TRBJ2-7|TRBV29-1
CSVAEGNGYEQYF
>.|TRBJ1-5|TRBV9
CASSALGGPQHF
>few|TRBJ2-2|TRBV24-1
CATSEPPWGREGANTGELFF
>.|TRBJ2-6|TRBV9
CASSVGQGAGANVLTF
>many|TRBJ1-1|TRBV19
CASSIPRGYTEAFF
>few|TRBJ1-5|TRBV3-1
CATNTGGSWQPQHF
>.|TRBJ2-6|TRBV28
CASGAGTPGDGRSGANVLTF
>few|TRBJ2-3|TRBV2
CASSWAVSTDTQYF
>many|TRBJ1-2|TRBV24-1
CATTNRERWFVSYTF
>many|TRBJ1-1|TRBV12-3/TRBV12-4
CASSLVGGEAFF
>few|TRBJ2-2|TRBV12-3/TRBV12-4
CASSFGTVGLFF
>.|TRBJ2-6|TRBV11-2
CASSQEGGDFLSGANVLTF
>few|TRBJ2-7|TRBV6-2/TRBV6-3
CASSYGVFYEQYF
>.|TRBJ1-6|TRBV4-1
CASSQINSPLHF
>few|TRBJ2-7|TRBV3-1
CASSSQGREQYF
>few|TRBJ1-4|TRBV5-1
CASSVGQRNEKLFF
>.|TRBJ1-1|TRBV10-3
CAISVAGENTEAFF
>many|TRBJ2-5|TRBV28
CASSTGTGTETQYF